The sequence of this T cell receptor beta chain was determined in a study of shared clonotypes between healthy human individuals. Study-wide findings and caveats: It was the non-shared clonotypes that had lower generation probabilities than clonotypes shared by all four donors.

Several immunoSEQ 96-well plates shared each subset's DNA, each plate a replicate. The data were produced by immunoSEQ multiplex PCR, yet TCRdb's version contains in-frame clones alone and is incomplete. The repertoire holds fewer than 850,000 clones, with 80% to 95% as singletons. To note about this clone: The antigen remains unidentified.

Every contributor of samples was a Caucasian grown-up residing in Nashville, Tennessee. This clonotype was obtained from a young man in good health. Some clones in this sample may be carry-over from other donors' samples. Specimen: memory CD8+ T cells from PBMCs. This sample's subset: CD45RO+ cells pooled with CCR7-negative TemRA cells.

CDR3 coding DNA: TGTGCCAGCAGTTTAGGGGTCCTCCTTGGCTACACCTTC. Protein sequence: CASSLGVLLGYTF. The genes are TRBV28 and TRBJ1-2; D is unclear. The ends were cut back, 2 bases at V and 7 bases at J, with 11 bases in the middle. The germline gives CDR1 MDHEN, CDR2 SYDVKM. CDR3 size: 13 residues.